Below, 9 T cell receptor beta chains from the same sample are listed, as sequenced in a study of blood T cell repertoires in COVID-19. Using immunoSEQ multiplex PCR, the repertoire was profiled, and TCRdb retains in-frame clones only, with some absent. The table lists 140,000 or so clones, roughly 86% of them singletons, with over 0.85% in the top ten. The sequencing sample was made of peripheral blood. These receptors were taken from a woman in her 50s with acute or convalescent COVID-19.

The V gene is TRBV12-3 or TRBV12-4, the J gene TRBJ1-1; perhaps TRBD1 as D (5 bases). V dropped 5 bases and J dropped 9 bases, with 16 bases sitting between them. CDR3 length equals 13 residues. This chain's CDR3 is CASSGATLSQAFF. CDR3 in DNA: TGTGCCAGCAGTGGGGCGACACTTTCCCAAGCTTTCTTT.

The chain couples TRBV10-1 to TRBJ2-3; 9 positions agree with TRBD1. V gave up 6 bases and J gave up 0 bases; unmatched junction bases: 13. The CDR3 consists of 18 residues. Germline CDR1 WNHNN, CDR2 SYGVQD (reference sequence). The CDR3 coding sequence is TGCGCCAGCAGCTACGAACAGGGGGCCCTATTTAGCACAGATACGCAGTATTTT. Amino acids: CASSYEQGALFSTDTQYF.

The chain is built from TRBV7-2 and TRBJ1-1; a weak D match, TRBD1 (6 bases). This CDR3 has 15 residues. In germline, CDR1 is SGHTA, CDR2 FQGNSA. Trimming stripped 5 bases from V and 4 bases from J, with 17 bases between. This CDR3 reads CASSKIAGDGTEAFF. CDR3 bases: TGTGCCAGCAGCAAAATTGCAGGGGATGGCACTGAAGCTTTCTTT.

The V and J genes are TRBV28 and TRBJ1-2; tentative D call: TRBD1 (6 bases). This CDR3 spans 14 amino acids. Between the trimmed V and J ends, which lost 3 bases and 2 bases, there was a span of 10 bases. Looked up from germline, CDR1 is MDHEN and CDR2 is SYDVKM. CDR3 sequence (DNA): TGTGCCAGCAGTTTCTCCGGGACAAACTATGGCTACACCTTC. It is translated as CASSFSGTNYGYTF.

The chain is built from TRBV24-1 and TRBJ1-2; D is possibly TRBD1 (5 bases). CDR1 is KGHDR, CDR2 SFDVKD, per germline. Between the trimmed V and J ends, which lost 2 bases and 7 bases, there was a span of 10 bases. This CDR3 has 13 residues. CDR3 sequence (DNA): TGTGCCACCAGTGATTCGGGTCAGGGTGGCTACACCTTC. Amino acids: CATSDSGQGGYTF.

The genes are TRBV7-3 and TRBJ1-6; 7 nucleotides agree with TRBD1. CDR3 length: 15 amino acids. J gave up 5 bases and V 3 bases, and 4 bases lay outside the gene matches. The germline gives CDR1 SGHTA, CDR2 FQGTGA. The CDR3, as DNA: TGTGCCAGCAGCTTCGCGACAGGGAATAATTCACCCCTCCACTTT. Translating it yields CASSFATGNNSPLHF.

The chain has TRBV19 and TRBJ2-3; 7 positions match TRBD2. The CDR3 spans 15 residues. Per the germline V gene, CDR1 is LNHDA and CDR2 is SQIVND (reference sequence). The V gene end was trimmed by 1 base and the J gene end by 6 bases; junction bases not matched to a gene: 7. The CDR3 loop reads CASSIAGRVFDTQYF. Here the CDR3 DNA reads TGTGCCAGTAGTATAGCTGGGAGGGTTTTTGATACGCAGTATTTT.

The rearrangement uses TRBV20-1 and TRBJ2-6, with 9 bases matching TRBD1. This CDR3 has 17 residues. Germline V CDR1 and CDR2: DFQATT, SNEGSKA (reference sequence). Trimming removed 3 bases from V and 1 base from J; junction bases left unmatched: 7. CDR3 residues: CSASVGTGWSGANVLTF. The CDR3 DNA follows: TGCAGTGCTAGTGTCGGGACAGGGTGGTCTGGGGCCAACGTCCTGACTTTC.

The V call is TRBV7-6, the J call TRBJ2-1; 9 positions match TRBD1. V dropped 2 bases and J dropped 3; count of bases not matched to a gene: 5. CDR1 SGHVS and CDR2 FNYEAQ come from the germline V gene. CDR3 length: 16 residues. CDR3 region: CASSLSWDRDYNEQFF. CDR3 DNA: TGTGCCAGCAGCTTAAGCTGGGACAGGGACTACAATGAGCAGTTCTTC.